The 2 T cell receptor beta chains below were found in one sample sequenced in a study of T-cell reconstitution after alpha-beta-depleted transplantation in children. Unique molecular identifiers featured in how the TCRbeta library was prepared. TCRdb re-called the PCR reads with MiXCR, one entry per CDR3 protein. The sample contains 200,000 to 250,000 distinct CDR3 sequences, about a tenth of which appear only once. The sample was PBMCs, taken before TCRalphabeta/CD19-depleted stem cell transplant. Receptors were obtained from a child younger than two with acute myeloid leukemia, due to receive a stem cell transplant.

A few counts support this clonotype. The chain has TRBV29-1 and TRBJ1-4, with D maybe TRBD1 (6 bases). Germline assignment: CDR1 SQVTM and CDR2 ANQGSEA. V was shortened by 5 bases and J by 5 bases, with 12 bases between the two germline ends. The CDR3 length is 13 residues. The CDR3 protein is CSVSWGANEKLFF. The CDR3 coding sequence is TGCAGCGTTAGCTGGGGGGCCAATGAAAAACTGTTTTTT.

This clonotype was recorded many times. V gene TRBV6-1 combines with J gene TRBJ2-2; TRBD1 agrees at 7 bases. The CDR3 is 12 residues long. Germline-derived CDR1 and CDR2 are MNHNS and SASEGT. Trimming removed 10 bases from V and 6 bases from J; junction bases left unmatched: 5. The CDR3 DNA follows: TGTGCCATTCAAGACAGGGCCGGGGAGCTGTTTTTT. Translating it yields CAIQDRAGELFF.